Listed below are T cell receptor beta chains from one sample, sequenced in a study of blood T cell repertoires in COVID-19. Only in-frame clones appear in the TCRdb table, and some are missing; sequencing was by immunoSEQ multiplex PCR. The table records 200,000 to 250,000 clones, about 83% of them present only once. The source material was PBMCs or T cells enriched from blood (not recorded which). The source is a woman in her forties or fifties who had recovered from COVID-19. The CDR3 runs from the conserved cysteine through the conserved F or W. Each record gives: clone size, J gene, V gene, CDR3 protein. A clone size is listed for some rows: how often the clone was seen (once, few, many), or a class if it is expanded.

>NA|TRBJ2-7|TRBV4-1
CASSQLGGGPYEQYF
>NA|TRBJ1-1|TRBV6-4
CASSLDGNSEAFF
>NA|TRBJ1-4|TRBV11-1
CASSVTRGTNEKLFF
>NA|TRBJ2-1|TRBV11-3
CASSLDPAVNEQFF
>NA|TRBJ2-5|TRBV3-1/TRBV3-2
CASSRDRAETQYF
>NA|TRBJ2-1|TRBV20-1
CSALSLRGQFF
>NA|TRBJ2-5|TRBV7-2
CASSHRLGGAETQYF
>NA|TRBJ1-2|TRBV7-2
CASSPWQATRGYTF
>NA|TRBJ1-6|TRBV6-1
CASSERGDTLSPLHF
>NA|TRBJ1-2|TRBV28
CASSPGTAWLGYTF
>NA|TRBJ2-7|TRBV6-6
CASSYQRAYEQYF
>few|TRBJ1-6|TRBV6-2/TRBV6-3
CASSDLPGAPLHF
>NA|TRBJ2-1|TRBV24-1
CATSGAGGDNEQFF
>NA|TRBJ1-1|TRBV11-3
CASSLVGQNTEAFF
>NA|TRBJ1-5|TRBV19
CASSIDRGSAGQPQHF
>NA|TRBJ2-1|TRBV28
CASSFIGTAYNEQFF
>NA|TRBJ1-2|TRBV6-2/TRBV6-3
CASSSSAGGGYTF
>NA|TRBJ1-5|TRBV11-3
CASSLVQPNQPQHF
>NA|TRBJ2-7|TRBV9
CAISGEREQYF
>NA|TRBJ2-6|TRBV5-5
CASNGGTGGANVLTF
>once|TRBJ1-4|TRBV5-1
CASSLGDRGEKLFF
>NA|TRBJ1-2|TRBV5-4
CASSLVGVPSNYGYTF
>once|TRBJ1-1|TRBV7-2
CASSARQGNTEAFF
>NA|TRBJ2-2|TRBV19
CASSITPAFGVTGELFF
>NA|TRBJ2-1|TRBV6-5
CASTISRSGNEQFF
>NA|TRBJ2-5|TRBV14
CASSQELVMGGETQYF
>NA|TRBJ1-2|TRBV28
CASRGRFNYGYTF
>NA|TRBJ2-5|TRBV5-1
CASSPGGGGGLQETQYF
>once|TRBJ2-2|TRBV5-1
CASRAAGLKTGELFF
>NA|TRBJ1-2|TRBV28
CASSLGGAQNYGYTF
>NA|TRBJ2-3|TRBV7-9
CASSGSGSTTDTQYF
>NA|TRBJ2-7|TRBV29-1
CSVEGQGAYEQYF
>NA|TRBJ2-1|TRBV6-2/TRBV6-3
CASSFGTSGVDEQFF
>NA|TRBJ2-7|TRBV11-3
CASSSLLDRMERYEQYF
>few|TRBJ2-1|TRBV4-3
CASSQASGDWDEQFF
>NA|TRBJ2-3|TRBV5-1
CASSLDRSTDTQYF
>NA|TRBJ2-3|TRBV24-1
CATSDPGGSADTQYF
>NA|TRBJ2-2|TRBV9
CASSSGGAASGRAGTGELFF
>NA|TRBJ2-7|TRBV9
CASSDLQGLSYEQYF
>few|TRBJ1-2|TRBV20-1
CSCRVDYGYTF
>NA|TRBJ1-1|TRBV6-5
CASSYLSGDTEAFF
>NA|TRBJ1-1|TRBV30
CAQIGGVSTEAFF
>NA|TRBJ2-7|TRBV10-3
CANRKDTFYEQYF
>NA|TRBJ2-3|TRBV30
CAWSRGAGDTQYF
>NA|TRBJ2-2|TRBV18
CASSLPRTGELFF
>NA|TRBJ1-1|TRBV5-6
CASSTNRGRRNEAFF
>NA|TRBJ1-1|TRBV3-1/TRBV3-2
CASSQERWAATPGYTEAFF